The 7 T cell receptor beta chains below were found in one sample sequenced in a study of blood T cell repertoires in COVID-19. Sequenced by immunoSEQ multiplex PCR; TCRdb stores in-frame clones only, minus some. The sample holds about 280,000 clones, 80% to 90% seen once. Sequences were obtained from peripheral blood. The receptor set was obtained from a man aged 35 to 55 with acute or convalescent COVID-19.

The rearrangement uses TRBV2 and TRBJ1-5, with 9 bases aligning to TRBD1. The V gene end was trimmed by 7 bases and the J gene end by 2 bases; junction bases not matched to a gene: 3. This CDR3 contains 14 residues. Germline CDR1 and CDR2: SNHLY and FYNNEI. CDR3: CASKDRGRNQPQHF. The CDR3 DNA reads TGTGCCAGCAAGGACAGGGGCCGCAATCAGCCCCAGCATTTT. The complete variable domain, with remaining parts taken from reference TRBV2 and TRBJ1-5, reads EPEVTQTPSHQVTQMGQEVILRCVPISNHLYFYWYRQILGQKVEFLVSFYNNEISEKSEIFDDQFSVERPDGSNFTLKIRSTKLEDSAMYFCASKDRGRNQPQHFGDGTRLSIL.

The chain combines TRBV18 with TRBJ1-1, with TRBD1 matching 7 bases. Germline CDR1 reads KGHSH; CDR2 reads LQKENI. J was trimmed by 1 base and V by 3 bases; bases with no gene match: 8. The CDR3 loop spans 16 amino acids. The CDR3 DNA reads TGTGCCAGCTCACCCCGGACAGGCCACCAGAACACTGAAGCTTTCTTT. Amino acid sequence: CASSPRTGHQNTEAFF.

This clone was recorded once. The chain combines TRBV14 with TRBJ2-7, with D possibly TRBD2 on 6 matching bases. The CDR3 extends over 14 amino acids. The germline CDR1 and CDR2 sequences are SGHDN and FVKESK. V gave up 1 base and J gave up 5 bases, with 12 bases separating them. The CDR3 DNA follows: TGTGCCAGCAGCCAAGCGACTAGTACCCACGAGCAGTACTTC. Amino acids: CASSQATSTHEQYF.

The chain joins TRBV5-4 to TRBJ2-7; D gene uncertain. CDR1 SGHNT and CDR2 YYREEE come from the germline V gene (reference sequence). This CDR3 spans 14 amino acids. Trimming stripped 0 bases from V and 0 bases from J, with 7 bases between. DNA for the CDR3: TGTGCCAGCAGCTTGGGCGTGAGCTCCTACGAGCAGTACTTC. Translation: CASSLGVSSYEQYF. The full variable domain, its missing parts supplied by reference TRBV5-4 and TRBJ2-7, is ETGVTQSPTHLIKTRGQQVTLRCSSQSGHNTVSWYQQALGQGPQFIFQYYREEENGRGNFPPRFSGLQFPNYSSELNVNALELDDSALYLCASSLGVSSYEQYFGPGTRLTVT.

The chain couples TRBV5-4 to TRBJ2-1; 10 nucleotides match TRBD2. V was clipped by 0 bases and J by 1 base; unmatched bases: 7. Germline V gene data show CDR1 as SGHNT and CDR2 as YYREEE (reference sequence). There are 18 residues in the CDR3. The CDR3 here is CASSLGVAGGSSYNEQFF. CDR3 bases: TGTGCCAGCAGCTTGGGGGTAGCGGGGGGCTCATCCTACAATGAGCAGTTCTTC.

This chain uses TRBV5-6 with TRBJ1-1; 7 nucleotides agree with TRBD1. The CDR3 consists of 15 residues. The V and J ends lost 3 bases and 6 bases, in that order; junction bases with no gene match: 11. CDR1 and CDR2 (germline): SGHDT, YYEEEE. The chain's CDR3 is CASSSLDRVNAEAFF. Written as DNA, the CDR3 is TGTGCCAGCAGCTCCCTCGACAGGGTGAATGCTGAAGCTTTCTTT.

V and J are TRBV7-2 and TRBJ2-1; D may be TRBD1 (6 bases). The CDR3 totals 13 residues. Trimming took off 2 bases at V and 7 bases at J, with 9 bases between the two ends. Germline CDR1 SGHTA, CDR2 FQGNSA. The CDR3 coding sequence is TGTGCCAGCAGCTTACTACAGGGTAATGAGCAGTTCTTC. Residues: CASSLLQGNEQFF.